This T cell receptor (beta chain) comes out of a study of blood T cells in healthy people across ages. Regarding the study as a whole: Roughly linear declines in TCR beta diversity per million T cells occurred with age.

The CDR3 spans 11 residues. The V end was cut by 5 bases, the J end by 2 bases, with 4 bases between. Many counts were recorded for this clonotype. Its antigen is not identified. Through a sample-barcoded 5' primer and a J-beta primer mix, a second PCR was run for about 6 to 11 cycles. All cDNA molecules were each tagged by a template-switch adaptor with 12 random nucleotides. TCRdb reprocessed the 5' RACE reads with MiXCR, giving one entry per CDR3 protein. The profile covers almost 1 million distinct CDR3 sequences, with around 54% appearing a single time and 20% to 25% taken by the ten largest. No fewer than 5.5 micrograms of total RNA were isolated from every sample.

The chain joins TRBV12-3 or TRBV12-4 to TRBJ2-7, with unresolved D. Source material: blood. The receptor was isolated from a woman in her fifties or sixties in good health. The CDR3 region is CASSDPYEQYF. The CDR3 nucleotides read TGTGCCAGCAGTGACCCCTACGAGCAGTACTTC.